The clone carrying this T cell receptor (beta chain) was seen more than once but under ten times. These data come from a study of T cells in Graves' hyperthyroidism and ophthalmopathy. Germline assignment: CDR1 SGHTA and CDR2 FQGNSA. V lost 3 bases, J lost 5 bases, and 14 bases lay in between. The CDR3 loop spans 15 amino acids. Amplification of TCR beta CDR3 regions was performed using RNA transcripts as template. With the HTBI primer set, the TCR CDR3 went through a first round of RT-PCR. TCRdb independently ran MiXCR on the multiplex PCR reads; one entry per CDR3 protein. The sample consists of 300,000 to 400,000 distinct CDR3 sequences, over 11% of them appearing once.

The TCR was taken from a woman aged 30 to 39 with Graves' hyperthyroidism. Sequenced sample: blood. V and J are TRBV7-2 and TRBJ2-1; D gene ambiguous. The CDR3 loop is CASSFIRDPNNEQFF. CDR3 bases: TGTGCCAGCAGCTTTATTAGAGACCCAAACAATGAGCAGTTCTTC.